This is a list of T cell receptor beta chains from one sample in a study of blood T cell repertoires in COVID-19. This table comes from immunoSEQ multiplex PCR, and its TCRdb copy is limited to in-frame clones, with some not included. The repertoire holds approximately 140,000 clones, with 85% to 90% as singletons. Sequenced material: peripheral blood. The receptors were gathered from a woman aged 55-70 years with acute or convalescent COVID-19. The CDR3 runs from the conserved cysteine through the conserved F or W. D genes are given only for firm matches. The size field is filled for only some rows; it gives once, few, many or a size class.

CDR3nt | CDR3aa | len | v_gene | d_gene | abundance | j_gene
TGTGCCAGCAGCTTAGTGGGACAGGGGGCAAAGTGGGCTGAAGCTTTCTTT | CASSLVGQGAKWAEAFF | 17 | TRBV7-8 | TRBD1 | . | TRBJ1-1
TGTGCCAGCAGTTACGCGGGGGGAGAAGATACGCAGTATTTT | CASSYAGGEDTQYF | 14 | TRBV6-2/TRBV6-3 | TRBD2 | . | TRBJ2-3
TGTGCCAGCAGCTTAGCCCCCCACCCGGGACTAGTATCTGGGGCCAACGTCCTGACTTTC | CASSLAPHPGLVSGANVLTF | 20 | TRBV7-2 | TRBD2 | . | TRBJ2-6
TGTGCCAGCAGCCGCGGGGTGAACACCGGGGAGCTGTTTTTT | CASSRGVNTGELFF | 14 | TRBV28 | . | . | TRBJ2-2
TGTGCCAGCAGCAAAATTGTCTCAAAGGGGCCGCCGAACTATGGAGCTTTCTTT | CASSKIVSKGPPNYGAFF | 18 | TRBV21-1 | . | once | TRBJ1-1
TGCGCCAGCAGCGAAGGGAGTTATAATTCACCCCTCCACTTT | CASSEGSYNSPLHF | 14 | TRBV10-1 | . | . | TRBJ1-6
TGTGCCAGCAGTTTCTCATCCGGACAGGGGGCGAAGCAGCCCCAGCATTTT | CASSFSSGQGAKQPQHF | 17 | TRBV28 | TRBD1 | once | TRBJ1-5
TGTGCCAGCAGCCCTCGCGGATACAATGAGCAGTTCTTC | CASSPRGYNEQFF | 13 | TRBV11-3 | . | . | TRBJ2-1
TGTGCCAGCAGCAAAGCAGCCCAGGCACCTAAGTACGAGCAGTACTTC | CASSKAAQAPKYEQYF | 16 | TRBV21-1 | . | . | TRBJ2-7
TGTGCCAGAAGCTTGGGCCGGGGACAGGATAATAATTCACCCCTCCACTTT | CARSLGRGQDNNSPLHF | 17 | TRBV5-3 | TRBD1 | . | TRBJ1-6
TGTGCCAGCAGCCTAGCGGGGGGGCTTTCCTACGAGCAGTACTTC | CASSLAGGLSYEQYF | 15 | TRBV11-2 | TRBD2 | . | TRBJ2-7
TGTGCCAGTAGTATGGGGCTTGAAGCGGGGGCCACCCAAGAGACCCAGTACTTC | CASSMGLEAGATQETQYF | 18 | TRBV19 | TRBD2 | . | TRBJ2-5
TGTGGTGTGACAAGTCGGCGGGGCTATGGCTACACCTTC | CGVTSRRGYGYTF | 13 | TRBV28 | . | . | TRBJ1-2
TGTGCCAGCAGCGTAGAGGCAGGGGAAGGAAACACCATATATTTT | CASSVEAGEGNTIYF | 15 | TRBV9 | . | . | TRBJ1-3
TGTGCCAGCAGCGCGGTAGCGGGGGTCGCCTACAATGAGCAGTTCTTC | CASSAVAGVAYNEQFF | 16 | TRBV9 | TRBD2 | . | TRBJ2-1
TGTGCCAGCAGTCTAGAACCAGAGAAGCCCCCCCAGCATTTT | CASSLEPEKPPQHF | 14 | TRBV5-4 | . | . | TRBJ1-5
TGTGCCAGCAGCGCAGGACTAGCGGGGGGGCAAGGTGAGCAGTTCTTC | CASSAGLAGGQGEQFF | 16 | TRBV11-3 | TRBD2 | . | TRBJ2-1
TGTGCCTGGAGTGTACCCCGGAGGAGGAACGAGCAGTACTTC | CAWSVPRRRNEQYF | 14 | TRBV30 | . | . | TRBJ2-7
TGTGCCAGCAGTACCCCCACAGGGGCCGCGCCAGATACGCAGTATTTT | CASSTPTGAAPDTQYF | 16 | TRBV27 | TRBD1 | . | TRBJ2-3
TGTGCCAGCAGTTGGGACAGGATCTCCTATAATTCACCCCTCCACTTT | CASSWDRISYNSPLHF | 16 | TRBV7-8 | TRBD1 | . | TRBJ1-6
TGTGCCAGCAACCCGGGGGGGACTAATCAGCCCCAGCATTTT | CASNPGGTNQPQHF | 14 | TRBV28 | . | many | TRBJ1-5
TGTGCCAGCAGTTACTCCATGGGGCGGCCCCAGCATTTT | CASSYSMGRPQHF | 13 | TRBV6-2/TRBV6-3 | . | . | TRBJ1-5
TGCGCCAGCAGCACACTAGCGGGGAACGCGAACACCGGGGAGCTGTTTTTT | CASSTLAGNANTGELFF | 17 | TRBV5-1 | TRBD2 | . | TRBJ2-2
TGTGCCAGCAGTTTATCCGGACAGGGGACGTACTTC | CASSLSGQGTYF | 12 | TRBV28 | TRBD1 | . | TRBJ2-7
TGCGCCAGCAGCTCTAGCGGGGGGACGAACACCGGGGAGCTGTTTTTT | CASSSSGGTNTGELFF | 16 | TRBV5-1 | TRBD2 | . | TRBJ2-2
TGTGCCAGCAGCCTCGCCGGGACAGGGTCGCTTTATGGCTACACCTTC | CASSLAGTGSLYGYTF | 16 | TRBV3-1/TRBV3-2 | TRBD1 | . | TRBJ1-2
TGTGCCAGCAGCTTAGGCGGGGGGGGCACAGATACGCAGTATTTT | CASSLGGGGTDTQYF | 15 | TRBV7-9 | TRBD2 | . | TRBJ2-3
TGTGCCAGCAGCCTGACACCCCGGGGGCGGGGGGCCTACAATGAGCAGTTCTTC | CASSLTPRGRGAYNEQFF | 18 | TRBV5-5 | TRBD2 | once | TRBJ2-1
TGCGCCAGCAGCCCCGGGACAGGGCCTAATGAAAAACTGTTTTTT | CASSPGTGPNEKLFF | 15 | TRBV10-1 | TRBD1 | . | TRBJ1-4
TGCGCCAGCAGCCAAGATCCGGCAGGGATACGTGAAGCTTTCTTT | CASSQDPAGIREAFF | 15 | TRBV4-1 | . | . | TRBJ1-1
TGTGCTAGTGGTTTGGTACAGGGCAGGACAAGTAACACCGGGGAGCTGTTTTTT | CASGLVQGRTSNTGELFF | 18 | TRBV12-5 | . | . | TRBJ2-2